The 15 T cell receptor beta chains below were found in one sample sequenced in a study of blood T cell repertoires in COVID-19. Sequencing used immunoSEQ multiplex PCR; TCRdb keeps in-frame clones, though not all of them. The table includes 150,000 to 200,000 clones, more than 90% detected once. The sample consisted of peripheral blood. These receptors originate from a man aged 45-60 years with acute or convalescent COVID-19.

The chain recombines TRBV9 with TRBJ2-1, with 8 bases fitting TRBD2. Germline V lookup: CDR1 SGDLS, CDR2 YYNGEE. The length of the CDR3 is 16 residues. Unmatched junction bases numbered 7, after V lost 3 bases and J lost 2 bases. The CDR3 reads CASSAGTRITYNEQFF. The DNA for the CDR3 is TGTGCCAGCAGCGCCGGGACTAGGATCACCTACAATGAGCAGTTCTTC. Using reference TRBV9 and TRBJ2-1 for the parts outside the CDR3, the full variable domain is DSGVTQTPKHLITATGQRVTLRCSPRSGDLSVYWYQQSLDQGLQFLIQYYNGEERAKGNILERFSAQQFPDLHSELNLSSLELGDSALYFCASSAGTRITYNEQFFGPGTRLTVL.

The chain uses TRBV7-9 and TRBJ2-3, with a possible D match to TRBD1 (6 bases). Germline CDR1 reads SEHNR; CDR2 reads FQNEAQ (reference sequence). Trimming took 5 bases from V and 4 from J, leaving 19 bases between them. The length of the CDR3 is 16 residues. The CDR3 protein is CASSRDRTLFSDTQYF. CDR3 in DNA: TGTGCCAGCAGCAGAGACAGGACCCTTTTCTCAGATACGCAGTATTTT.

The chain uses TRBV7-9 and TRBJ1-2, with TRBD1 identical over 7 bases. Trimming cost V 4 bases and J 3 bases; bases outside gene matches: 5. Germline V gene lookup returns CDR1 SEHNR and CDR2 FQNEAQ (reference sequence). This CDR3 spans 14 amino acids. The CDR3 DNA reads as TGTGCCAGCAGCTCACAGGGGATTCACTATGGCTACACCTTC. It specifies CASSSQGIHYGYTF.

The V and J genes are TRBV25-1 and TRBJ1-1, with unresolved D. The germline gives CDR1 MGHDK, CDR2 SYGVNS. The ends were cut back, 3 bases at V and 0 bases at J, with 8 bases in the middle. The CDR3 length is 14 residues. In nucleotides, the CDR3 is TGTGCCAGCAGTGATACATCGATGAACACTGAAGCTTTCTTT. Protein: CASSDTSMNTEAFF.

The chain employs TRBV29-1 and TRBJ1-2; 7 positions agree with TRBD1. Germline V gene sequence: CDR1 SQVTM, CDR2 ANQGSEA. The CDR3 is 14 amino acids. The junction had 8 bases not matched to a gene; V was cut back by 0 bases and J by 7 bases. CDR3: CSVEDQAGGSGYTF. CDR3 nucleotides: TGCAGCGTTGAAGATCAGGCAGGGGGGTCTGGCTACACCTTC.

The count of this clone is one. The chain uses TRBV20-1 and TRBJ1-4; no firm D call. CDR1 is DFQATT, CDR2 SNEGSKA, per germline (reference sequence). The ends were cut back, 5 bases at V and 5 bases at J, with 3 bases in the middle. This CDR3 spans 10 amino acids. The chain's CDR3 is CSALNEKLFF. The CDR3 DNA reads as TGCAGTGCTCTCAATGAAAAACTGTTTTTT.

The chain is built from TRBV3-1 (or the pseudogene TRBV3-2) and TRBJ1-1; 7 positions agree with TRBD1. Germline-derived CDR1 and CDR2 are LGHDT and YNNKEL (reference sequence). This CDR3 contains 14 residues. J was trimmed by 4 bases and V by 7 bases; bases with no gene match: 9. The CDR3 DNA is TGTGCCAGCACCCTTGGGACAGATTTCACTGAAGCTTTCTTT. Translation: CASTLGTDFTEAFF.

Written as DNA, the CDR3 is TGTGCCACTCCCGGGACAGGGTTCAACGAGCAGTACTTC. It yields the protein CATPGTGFNEQYF. The chain uses TRBV2 and TRBJ2-7; 9 nucleotides line up with TRBD1. The junction had 9 bases not matched to a gene; V was cut back by 10 bases and J by 5 bases. Germline assignment: CDR1 SNHLY and CDR2 FYNNEI. This CDR3 spans 13 amino acids.

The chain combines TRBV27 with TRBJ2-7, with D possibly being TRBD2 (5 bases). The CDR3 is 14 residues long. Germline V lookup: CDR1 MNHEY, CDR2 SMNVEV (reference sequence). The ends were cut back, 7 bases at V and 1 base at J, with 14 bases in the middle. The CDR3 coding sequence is TGTGCCAGCAAAGGAGGTCACGAGTCCTACGAGCAGTACTTC. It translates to CASKGGHESYEQYF.

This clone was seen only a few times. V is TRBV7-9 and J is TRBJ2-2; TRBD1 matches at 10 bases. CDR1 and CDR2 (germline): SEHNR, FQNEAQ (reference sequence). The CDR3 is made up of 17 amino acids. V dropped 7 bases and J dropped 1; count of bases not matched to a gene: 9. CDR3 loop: CASTKDRGLGNTGELFF. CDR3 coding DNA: TGTGCCAGCACCAAAGACAGGGGGCTCGGGAACACCGGGGAGCTGTTTTTT.

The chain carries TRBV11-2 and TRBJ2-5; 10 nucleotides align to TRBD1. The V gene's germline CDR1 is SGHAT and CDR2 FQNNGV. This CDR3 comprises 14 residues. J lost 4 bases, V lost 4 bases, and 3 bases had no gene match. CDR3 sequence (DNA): TGTGCCAGCAGCTCCGGGACAGGGGCAGAGACCCAGTACTTC. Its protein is CASSSGTGAETQYF. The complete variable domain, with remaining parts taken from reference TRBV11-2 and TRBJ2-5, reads EAGVAQSPRYKIIEKRQSVAFWCNPISGHATLYWYQQILGQGPKLLIQFQNNGVVDDSQLPKDRFSAERLKGVDSTLKIQPAKLEDSAVYLCASSSGTGAETQYFGPGTRLLVL.

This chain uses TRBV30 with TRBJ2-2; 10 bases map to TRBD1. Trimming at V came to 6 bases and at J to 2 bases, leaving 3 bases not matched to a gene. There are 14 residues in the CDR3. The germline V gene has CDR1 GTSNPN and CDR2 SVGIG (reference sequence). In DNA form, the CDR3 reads TGTGCCTGTCGGACAGGGGGAAACACCGGGGAGCTGTTTTTT. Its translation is CACRTGGNTGELFF.

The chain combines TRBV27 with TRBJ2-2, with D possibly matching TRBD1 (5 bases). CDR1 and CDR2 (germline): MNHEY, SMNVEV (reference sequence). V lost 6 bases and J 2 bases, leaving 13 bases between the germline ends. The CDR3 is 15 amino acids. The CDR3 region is CASRDKQVNTGELFF. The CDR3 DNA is TGTGCCAGCAGAGACAAACAGGTTAACACCGGGGAGCTGTTTTTT.

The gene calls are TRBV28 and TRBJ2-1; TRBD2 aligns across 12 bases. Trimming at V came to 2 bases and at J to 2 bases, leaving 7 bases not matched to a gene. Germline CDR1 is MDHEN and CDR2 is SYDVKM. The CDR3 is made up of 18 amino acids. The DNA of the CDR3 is TGTGCCAGCAGTTTACCGGCTAGCGGGAGGGCCCCCTACAATGAGCAGTTCTTC. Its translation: CASSLPASGRAPYNEQFF.

In DNA, the CDR3 is TGTGCCAGCAGCCGCAGCACAGGGGGCGCTTTTGGCTACACCTTC. It specifies CASSRSTGGAFGYTF. The rearrangement joins TRBV6-5 to TRBJ1-2; 9 bases line up with TRBD1. This CDR3 comprises 15 residues. Trimming removed 6 bases from V and 7 bases from J; junction bases left unmatched: 12. Germline V lookup: CDR1 MNHEY, CDR2 SVGAGI.